What follows are 18 T cell receptor beta chains derived from one specimen sequenced in a study of blood T cell repertoires in COVID-19. Measured with immunoSEQ multiplex PCR; TCRdb has only the in-frame clones, and not every one. This sample has fewer than 200,000 clones, with roughly 80% found just once. The sequenced material came from peripheral blood. Source of these receptors: a human donor in a cohort sampled during active COVID-19.

The gene calls are TRBV5-5 and TRBJ1-5, with D possibly matching TRBD1 (5 bases). CDR1 is SGHKS and CDR2 is YYEKEE in the germline V gene (reference sequence). This CDR3 is built from 13 residues. V lost 2 bases and J 4 bases, leaving 7 bases between the germline ends. Written as DNA, the CDR3 is TGTGCCAGCAGCTTACAGGAGAATCAGCCCCAGCATTTT. The encoded protein is CASSLQENQPQHF. Based on the CDR3 plus reference TRBV5-5 and TRBJ1-5, the full variable domain is DAGVTQSPTHLIKTRGQQVTLRCSPISGHKSVSWYQQVLGQGPQFIFQYYEKEERGRGNFPDRFSARQFPNYSSELNVNALLLGDSALYLCASSLQENQPQHFGDGTRLSIL.

The rearrangement joins TRBV28 to TRBJ2-6; the D is unclear. V lost 6 bases to trimming and J lost 2 bases, with 8 bases between them. CDR1 is MDHEN, CDR2 SYDVKM, per germline. The CDR3 spans 14 residues. CDR3 in DNA: TGTGCCAGCAGATCCCCCGCTGGGGCCAACGTCCTGACTTTC. This gives the protein CASRSPAGANVLTF.

The chain recombines TRBV6-5 with TRBJ2-5; D perhaps matches TRBD2 (6 bases). Germline lookup yields CDR1 MNHEY and CDR2 SVGAGI. The CDR3 runs 15 residues. V lost 7 bases and J 0 bases, leaving 15 bases between the germline ends. CDR3 loop: CASTKDWTNQETQYF. The CDR3 DNA reads TGTGCCAGCACTAAGGACTGGACTAACCAAGAGACCCAGTACTTC.

The V gene is TRBV28, the J gene TRBJ2-7; TRBD1 aligns across 12 bases. CDR1 is MDHEN, CDR2 SYDVKM, per germline. The CDR3 has 15 residues. Trimming took 2 bases from V and 7 from J; bases not matched to a gene: 6. CDR3: CASSLRDRGRIEQYF. The CDR3 DNA is TGTGCCAGCAGTTTACGGGACAGGGGGCGGATAGAGCAGTACTTC.

This clone was found once. The J gene is TRBJ2-1, the V gene TRBV11-1; D uncertain. V was clipped by 0 bases and J by 7 bases, with 19 bases between them. The CDR3 consists of 17 residues. Germline V gene lookup returns CDR1 SGHAT and CDR2 FQDESV (reference sequence). CDR3 region: CASSLADGPRVRNEQFF. The CDR3 nucleotides are TGTGCCAGCAGCTTAGCGGATGGCCCCCGCGTGAGGAATGAGCAGTTCTTC.

V usage is TRBV9 and J usage is TRBJ2-3; no firm D call. Between the trimmed V and J ends, which lost 0 bases and 2 bases, there was a span of 4 bases. CDR1 and CDR2 from the germline V gene are SGDLS and YYNGEE. The CDR3 is 13 amino acids. CDR3 DNA sequence: TGTGCCAGCAGCGTAGCTACCACAGATACGCAGTATTTT. It encodes CASSVATTDTQYF.

This chain uses TRBV11-3 with TRBJ2-1; 7 bases map to TRBD2. Germline lookup yields CDR1 SGHNT and CDR2 YENEEA. The CDR3 is made up of 13 amino acids. V gave up 5 bases and J gave up 7 bases; unmatched junction bases: 5. The CDR3 region has the DNA TGTGCCAGCAGCACCCCGGGGGGAAATGAGCAGTTCTTC. This codes for CASSTPGGNEQFF.

The chain combines TRBV6-5 with TRBJ2-7, with 11 bases matching TRBD1. The CDR3 is 15 amino acids. V shed 2 bases and J 4 bases; nucleotides not matched to a gene: 4. CDR1 and CDR2 from the germline V gene are MNHEY and SVGAGI. CDR3 sequence reads: CASSYVGQGEYEQYF. DNA for the CDR3: TGTGCCAGCAGTTACGTGGGACAGGGGGAGTACGAGCAGTACTTC.

The chain employs TRBV18 and TRBJ1-5, with D maybe TRBD1 (5 bases). V lost 5 bases to trimming and J lost 0 bases, with 14 bases between them. Germline V lookup: CDR1 KGHSH, CDR2 LQKENI. The CDR3 totals 16 residues. CDR3 protein: CASSSGSPYSNQPQHF. The CDR3 bases are TGTGCCAGCTCATCAGGGTCACCTTATAGCAATCAGCCCCAGCATTTT.

The chain is built from TRBV7-9 and TRBJ2-5; D is unresolved. Germline CDR1 and CDR2: SEHNR and FQNEAQ (reference sequence). Deletions cut 6 bases from V and 5 bases from J, with 10 bases between. This CDR3 is built from 12 residues. The CDR3 is CASSPPAETQYF. CDR3 in DNA: TGTGCCAGCAGTCCCCCCGCGGAGACCCAGTACTTC.

The rearrangement joins TRBV6-5 to TRBJ1-4; no reliable D call. CDR3 length: 15 residues. V dropped 3 bases and J dropped 0 bases, with 8 bases sitting between them. The germline gives CDR1 MNHEY, CDR2 SVGAGI. The CDR3: CASSYSPATNEKLFF. The CDR3, as DNA: TGTGCCAGCAGTTATTCCCCAGCAACTAATGAAAAACTGTTTTTT.

The chain carries TRBV7-8 and TRBJ1-3; D is perhaps TRBD1 (5 bases). V lost 6 bases and J 2 bases, leaving 14 bases between the germline ends. The germline gives CDR1 SGHVS, CDR2 FQNEAQ. The CDR3 contains 15 residues. CDR3 in DNA: TGTGCCAGCAGTTTACCCCGGGGGGCTGGAAACACCATATATTTT. Its protein is CASSLPRGAGNTIYF.

J is TRBJ1-2 and V is TRBV18, with D perhaps TRBD1 (5 bases). Per the germline V gene, CDR1 is KGHSH and CDR2 is LQKENI. The CDR3 sequence is 14 residues long. V was cut by 2 bases and J by 3 bases, with 10 bases left in between. The CDR3 sequence: CASSPGGGDYGYTF. In nucleotides, the CDR3 is TGTGCCAGCTCACCAGGGGGGGGTGACTATGGCTACACCTTC.

This chain uses TRBV7-9 with TRBJ2-1, with 7 nucleotides matching TRBD2. Losses at the gene ends were 5 bases for V and 0 bases for J; bases not matched to a gene: 10. Looked up from germline, CDR1 is SEHNR and CDR2 is FQNEAQ (reference sequence). This CDR3 is built from 17 residues. The CDR3 nucleotides read TGTGCCAGCAGCCCTAGGGGACTAACTCCCTCCTACAATGAGCAGTTCTTC. This translates into CASSPRGLTPSYNEQFF.

V usage is TRBV7-9 and J usage is TRBJ2-3; TRBD2 agrees at 14 bases. The V segment lost 4 bases and the J segment 6 bases; nucleotides outside the gene matches: 9. CDR1 is SEHNR and CDR2 is FQNEAQ in the germline V gene (reference sequence). The CDR3 totals 17 residues. The CDR3 coding sequence is TGTGCCAGCAGCTCCCGACTAGCGGGAGGGGCCGGCGATACGCAGTATTTT. It yields the protein CASSSRLAGGAGDTQYF.

The gene calls are TRBV9 and TRBJ2-7; TRBD2 agrees at 10 bases. Trimming removed 0 bases from V and 2 bases from J; junction bases left unmatched: 8. The CDR3 loop spans 17 amino acids. Germline V gene lookup returns CDR1 SGDLS and CDR2 YYNGEE. The CDR3 sequence is CASSVGASGGLAYEQYF. Written as DNA, the CDR3 is TGTGCCAGCAGCGTAGGGGCTAGCGGGGGCCTAGCCTACGAGCAGTACTTC.

The CDR3 coding sequence is TGTGCCAGCAGCTTGGCCCGGGGGGCCAGAGCTTTCTTT. Encoded protein: CASSLARGARAFF. The V gene is TRBV5-6, the J gene TRBJ1-1; maybe TRBD1 (6 bases). Germline V gives CDR1 SGHDT, CDR2 YYEEEE. The CDR3 sequence is 13 residues long. Trimming removed 0 bases at V and 10 bases at J, with 13 bases between. Using reference TRBV5-6 and TRBJ1-1 for the parts outside the CDR3, the full variable domain is DAGVTQSPTHLIKTRGQQVTLRCSPKSGHDTVSWYQQALGQGPQFIFQYYEEEERQRGNFPDRFSGHQFPNYSSELNVNALLLGDSALYLCASSLARGARAFFGQGTRLTVV.

This clone appeared once. The chain joins TRBV5-4 to TRBJ2-2; 8 nucleotides match TRBD1. CDR3 size: 16 residues. The junction had 8 bases not matched to a gene; V was cut back by 4 bases and J by 3 bases. Germline V gene lookup returns CDR1 SGHNT and CDR2 YYREEE (reference sequence). For the CDR3, the DNA is TGTGCCAGCAGCCCCGCAGGGGGCCGGGACACCGGGGAGCTGTTTTTT. This sequence encodes CASSPAGGRDTGELFF. Full variable domain (outside the CDR3, taken from reference TRBV5-4 and TRBJ2-2): ETGVTQSPTHLIKTRGQQVTLRCSSQSGHNTVSWYQQALGQGPQFIFQYYREEENGRGNFPPRFSGLQFPNYSSELNVNALELDDSALYLCASSPAGGRDTGELFFGEGSRLTVL.